The 5 T cell receptor beta chains below come from one sample, sequenced in a study of T cell repertoires in cytomegalovirus infection. TCRdb reanalysed the reads using MiXCR and keeps one entry per CDR3 protein. The sample contains some 900,000 distinct CDR3 sequences, approximately 32% of which appear only once. For these TCRs, the target antigens are not known. This material consisted of cultured CD8+ T cells from PBMCs, taken from culture after CMV antigen stimulation. Source of these receptors: a human donor in good health (CMV status not recorded). Some clones in this sample may be carry-over from other donors' samples.

About this clonotype: The CDR3 end shows no conserved phenylalanine or tryptophan, and so a read error is likely. V is TRBV27 and J is TRBJ1-5; D gene unclear. This CDR3 has 14 residues. Germline V lookup: CDR1 MNHEY, CDR2 SMNVEV (reference sequence). V lost 6 bases and J 1 base, leaving 10 bases between the germline ends. The CDR3 bases are TGTGCCAGCAGCGGACCTGGGAGCAATCAGCCCCAGCATTCT. It encodes CASSGPGSNQPQHS.

This rearrangement joins TRBV27 to TRBJ2-2, with D possibly TRBD1 on 5 matching bases. V lost 2 bases to trimming and J lost 7 bases, with 14 bases between them. CDR1 MNHEY and CDR2 SMNVEV come from the germline V gene (reference sequence). The CDR3 extends over 15 amino acids. CDR3 coding DNA: TGTGCCAGCAGTTTACCAGGGATCGCTGGCGGGGAGCTGTTTTTT. Its translation is CASSLPGIAGGELFF.

A few counts support this clonotype. The J gene is TRBJ2-1, the V gene TRBV6-6, with D unresolved. Trimming took 6 bases from V and 0 from J, leaving 12 bases between them. Germline V gene sequence: CDR1 MNHNY, CDR2 SVGAGI (reference sequence). CDR3 length equals 15 residues. The CDR3 DNA is TGTGCCAGCAGCCTAAGCCCTAACTCCTACAATGAGCAGTTCTTC. Translating gives CASSLSPNSYNEQFF.

There are a few counts of this clonotype. This chain uses TRBV6-5 with TRBJ2-1; perhaps TRBD2 as D (5 bases). Germline assignment: CDR1 MNHEY and CDR2 SVGAGI. V was clipped by 2 bases and J by 4 bases, with 15 bases between them. This CDR3 is 16 amino acids long. This CDR3 reads CASSYGGDLWYNEQFF. The DNA of the CDR3 is TGTGCCAGCAGTTACGGAGGTGACCTTTGGTACAATGAGCAGTTCTTC.

This clonotype was seen only a few times. This chain connects TRBV6-2 or TRBV6-3 to TRBJ2-1, with 9 bases that match TRBD2. The CDR3 has 17 residues. J gave up 4 bases and V 0 bases, and 7 bases lay outside the gene matches. The germline V gene has CDR1 MNHEY and CDR2 SVGEGT. CDR3 in DNA: TGTGCCAGCAGTTACTCGAGGACTAGCGCACTTTACAATGAGCAGTTCTTC. Amino acid sequence: CASSYSRTSALYNEQFF.